These 26 T cell receptor beta chains originate from one sample sequenced in a study of shared T cell receptors in the human thymus. Data came from immunoSEQ multiplex PCR; TCRdb stores just in-frame clones and leaves some out. Of some 720,000 clones listed, roughly 90% are singletons. The same data also went into a second study, on human thymus T cells.

The sample comprised thymocytes. All receptors come from a boy under three years old with a congenital heart defect.

This chain links TRBV7-2 with TRBJ2-1; a weak D match, TRBD2 (5 bases). Trimming left V 4 bases short and J 13 bases short, with 17 bases between. This CDR3 is built from 13 residues. In germline, CDR1 is SGHTA, CDR2 FQGNSA. The CDR3 DNA is TGTGCCAGCAGCTCTAGAGGGCGCCCACTACAGTTCTTC. It yields the protein CASSSRGRPLQFF.

CDR3 loop: CASSPLGATSNTGELFF. DNA of the CDR3: TGTGCCAGCTCACCACTAGGGGCGACTTCGAACACCGGGGAGCTGTTTTTT. V gene TRBV18 combines with J gene TRBJ2-2; a weak D match, TRBD1 (5 bases). The CDR3 is 17 amino acids. From germline, CDR1 is KGHSH and CDR2 LQKENI. V was cut by 1 base and J by 0 bases, with 12 bases left in between.

The V call is TRBV6-5, the J call TRBJ2-5, with TRBD1 matching over 10 bases. Germline trimming cut 6 bases from V and 5 bases from J; bases unmatched to any gene: 6. Germline CDR1 reads MNHEY; CDR2 reads SVGAGI. The CDR3 covers 14 residues. DNA for the CDR3: TGTGCCAGCAGGACCGGGACAGGGGTGGAGACCCAGTACTTC. Its protein product is CASRTGTGVETQYF.

The chain recombines TRBV2 with TRBJ1-5; 10 bases agree with TRBD1. The V gene's germline CDR1 is SNHLY and CDR2 FYNNEI. J was trimmed by 7 bases and V by 8 bases; bases with no gene match: 11. There are 15 residues in the CDR3. The CDR3 region is CASGLGTGVMQPQHF. DNA for the CDR3: TGTGCCAGCGGCCTAGGGACAGGGGTTATGCAGCCCCAGCATTTT. The complete variable domain, with remaining parts taken from reference TRBV2 and TRBJ1-5, reads EPEVTQTPSHQVTQMGQEVILRCVPISNHLYFYWYRQILGQKVEFLVSFYNNEISEKSEIFDDQFSVERPDGSNFTLKIRSTKLEDSAMYFCASGLGTGVMQPQHFGDGTRLSIL.

The genes are TRBV12-5 and TRBJ2-7, with D possibly being TRBD1 (5 bases). CDR3 length equals 15 residues. The germline V gene encodes CDR1 LGHNT and CDR2 FRNRAP. Between the trimmed V and J ends, which lost 5 bases and 0 bases, there was a span of 14 bases. The CDR3 spells CASGPTRGNSYEQYF. CDR3 nucleotides: TGTGCTAGTGGTCCGACAAGGGGTAACTCCTACGAGCAGTACTTC. Combining the CDR3 with reference TRBV12-5 and TRBJ2-7 gives the whole variable domain DARVTQTPRHKVTEMGQEVTMRCQPILGHNTVFWYRQTMMQGLELLAYFRNRAPLDDSGMPKDRFSAEMPDATLATLKIQPSEPRDSAVYFCASGPTRGNSYEQYFGPGTRLTVT.

This sequence joins TRBV29-1 and TRBJ2-3; 9 nucleotides align to TRBD1. V shed 2 bases and J 2 bases; nucleotides not matched to a gene: 8. Per germline, CDR1 SQVTM and CDR2 ANQGSEA. This CDR3 is built from 16 residues. CDR3 bases: TGCAGCGTTGAACCTGCCCGGGACAGGGTCACAGATACGCAGTATTTT. Translation gives CSVEPARDRVTDTQYF.

The count of this clone is one. This chain links TRBV6-5 with TRBJ2-1, with TRBD2 matching 8 bases. The ends lost 6 bases at V and 8 bases at J; junction bases unmatched: 9. The germline V gene has CDR1 MNHEY and CDR2 SVGAGI. The CDR3 runs 14 residues. The CDR3 region has the DNA TGTGCCAGCAGAGGACTAGCTCGAAGGGATGAGCAGTTCTTC. Residues: CASRGLARRDEQFF.

J is TRBJ2-1 and V is TRBV6-5; D unresolved. Trimming shortened V by 6 bases and J by 5 bases, and 17 bases separated the two germline ends. Per the germline V gene, CDR1 is MNHEY and CDR2 is SVGAGI. The CDR3 runs 15 residues. The CDR3 DNA reads TGTGCCAGCAGCCTCACTACCCTGCCCCACAATGAGCAGTTCTTC. Translated, it gives CASSLTTLPHNEQFF.

This rearrangement joins TRBV7-6 to TRBJ1-6; D ambiguous. Trimming cost V 5 bases and J 0 bases, with 11 bases left between them. The CDR3 spans 16 residues. The V gene's germline CDR1 is SGHVS and CDR2 FNYEAQ. CDR3 in amino acids: CASSPITGSYNSPLHF. CDR3 sequence (DNA): TGTGCCAGCAGCCCAATCACTGGCTCCTATAATTCACCCCTCCACTTT.

This clone was picked up a small number of times. V is TRBV12-5 and J is TRBJ2-7, with 10 bases matching TRBD2. This CDR3 has 15 amino acids. Germline V gene data show CDR1 as LGHNT and CDR2 as FRNRAP. V trimming: 6 bases; J trimming: 4 bases; junction bases outside the gene matches: 9. The CDR3 loop reads CASGRAGGPGYEQYF. The CDR3 nucleotides are TGTGCTAGTGGCCGAGCGGGAGGGCCGGGATACGAGCAGTACTTC.

For the CDR3, the DNA is TGTGCCAGCAGTTCCTACCATACTAGCGGGAGTATGTACGAGCAGTACTTC. Translated: CASSSYHTSGSMYEQYF. The chain joins TRBV28 to TRBJ2-7; 11 bases are a match to TRBD2. CDR3 length equals 17 residues. V trimming: 4 bases; J trimming: 4 bases; junction bases outside the gene matches: 12. In germline, CDR1 is MDHEN, CDR2 SYDVKM.

Turning to this clone: An end of the junction does not agree with germline; a read error may underlie this. The CDR3 is CSVEGPPGELFF. DNA for the CDR3: TGCAGCGTCGAAGGGCCCCCCGGGGAGCTGTTTTTT. The chain combines TRBV29-1 with TRBJ2-2; no definite D call. Germline-derived CDR1 and CDR2 are SQVTM and ANQGSEA. The CDR3 totals 12 residues.

The gene calls are TRBV5-5 and TRBJ1-2; 7 bases fit TRBD1. CDR3 length: 15 amino acids. After removal of 1 base from V and 1 base from J, the junction contained 4 bases not matched to a gene. CDR1 and CDR2 (germline): SGHKS, YYEKEE (reference sequence). The chain's CDR3 is CASSLRQGHNYGYTF. The CDR3 DNA reads as TGTGCCAGCAGCTTGCGACAGGGCCATAACTATGGCTACACCTTC.

There are a few counts of this clone. The rearrangement joins TRBV4-1 to TRBJ2-3; 9 bases are shared with TRBD2. Losses at the gene ends were 0 bases for V and 5 bases for J; bases not matched to a gene: 6. Germline CDR1 reads MGHRA; CDR2 reads YSYEKL. This CDR3 spans 16 amino acids. CDR3 coding DNA: TGCGCCAGCAGCCAAGAGGTAGCGGGAGTAAGAGATACGCAGTATTTT. This encodes CASSQEVAGVRDTQYF.

This clone was recorded once. The chain is built from TRBV4-2 and TRBJ2-1, with 12 bases fitting TRBD2. The ends lost 5 bases at V and 4 bases at J; junction bases unmatched: 15. Germline assignment: CDR1 LGHNA and CDR2 YNFKEQ. This CDR3 contains 19 residues. The CDR3: CASSLKTVTSGSGYNEQFF. Written as DNA, the CDR3 is TGTGCCAGCAGCTTAAAGACCGTGACTAGCGGGAGTGGTTACAATGAGCAGTTCTTC.

This rearrangement joins TRBV2 to TRBJ1-2; 8 nucleotides line up with TRBD1. Trimming took 0 bases from V and 9 from J; bases not matched to a gene: 15. The germline CDR1 and CDR2 sequences are SNHLY and FYNNEI. The length of the CDR3 is 17 residues. The CDR3 is CASSEAIRQDRVSCYTF. CDR3 DNA sequence: TGTGCCAGCAGTGAAGCTATTCGCCAGGACAGGGTGTCTTGCTACACCTTC. Together with reference TRBV2 and TRBJ1-2, the CDR3 gives the full variable domain: EPEVTQTPSHQVTQMGQEVILRCVPISNHLYFYWYRQILGQKVEFLVSFYNNEISEKSEIFDDQFSVERPDGSNFTLKIRSTKLEDSAMYFCASSEAIRQDRVSCYTFGSGTRLTVV.

V is TRBV30 and J is TRBJ2-2, with 8 bases identical to TRBD2. Germline values: CDR1 GTSNPN, CDR2 SVGIG (reference sequence). V trimming: 1 base; J trimming: 5 bases; junction bases outside the gene matches: 12. The length of the CDR3 is 17 residues. CDR3 sequence: CAWSALLAGGVTGELFF. CDR3 coding DNA: TGTGCCTGGAGTGCCCTCCTAGCGGGCGGGGTAACCGGGGAGCTGTTTTTT. The complete variable domain, with remaining parts taken from reference TRBV30 and TRBJ2-2, reads SQTIHQWPATLVQPVGSPLSLECTVEGTSNPNLYWYRQAAGRGLQLLFYSVGIGQISSEVPQNLSASRPQDRQFILSSKKLLLSDSGFYLCAWSALLAGGVTGELFFGEGSRLTVL.

This clone was observed once. The gene calls are TRBV9 and TRBJ2-7, with 8 nucleotides matching TRBD2. With V trimmed by 0 bases and J by 2 bases, 4 bases remained unmatched. This CDR3 is 15 amino acids long. Germline assignment: CDR1 SGDLS and CDR2 YYNGEE. CDR3 in DNA: TGTGCCAGCAGCGTAGAGGCGGGAGGCCCCTACGAGCAGTACTTC. Translating it yields CASSVEAGGPYEQYF.

This rearrangement joins TRBV15 to TRBJ2-7, with no clear D. The CDR3 is made up of 15 amino acids. Germline CDR1 is LNHNV and CDR2 is YYDKDF (reference sequence). The germline V and J ends were trimmed by 0 bases and 4 bases, with 13 bases remaining between them. CDR3 loop: CATSRDHGAEYEQYF. CDR3 in DNA: TGTGCCACCAGCAGAGATCATGGCGCGGAATACGAGCAGTACTTC.

The rearrangement uses TRBV25-1 and TRBJ2-5; 15 bases fit TRBD2. The germline CDR1 and CDR2 sequences are MGHDK and SYGVNS. This CDR3 contains 16 residues. After removal of 8 bases from V and 2 bases from J, the junction contained 6 bases not matched to a gene. In nucleotides, the CDR3 is TGTGCCAGCTTTCGGACTAGCGGGAGGGGACAAGAGACCCAGTACTTC. It codes for CASFRTSGRGQETQYF.

This chain connects TRBV28 to TRBJ2-5; perhaps TRBD2 as D (6 bases). Deletions cut 4 bases from V and 10 bases from J, with 31 bases between. The germline CDR1 and CDR2 sequences are MDHEN and SYDVKM. CDR3 length: 18 residues. The CDR3 DNA sequence: TGTGCCAGCAGTTCTGGCGGGGCCAGGGCTGCCGGTGGAACTCTCCAGTACTTC. It encodes CASSSGGARAAGGTLQYF.

This chain joins TRBV21-1 and TRBJ2-1; the table assigns TRBD2, which was not confirmed against the DNA. TRBV21-1 counts as a pseudogene. The CDR3 runs 15 residues. The CDR3 DNA sequence: TGTGCCAGCAGCAATAGAAAGCGGGATAGGGGTGAGCAGTTCTTC. This encodes CASSNRKRDRGEQFF.

The CDR3 nucleotides read TGTGCCAGCAGCTTAGCCCAAACAGGTACCCCTTACGAGCAGTACTTC. Its translation: CASSLAQTGTPYEQYF. The chain recombines TRBV7-8 with TRBJ2-7, with D possibly being TRBD1 (5 bases). Trimming removed 0 bases from V and 4 bases from J, with 16 bases in between. The CDR3 is made up of 16 amino acids. Germline V lookup: CDR1 SGHVS, CDR2 FQNEAQ.

This chain links TRBV6-1 with TRBJ2-1; TRBD1 agrees at 10 bases. The germline gives CDR1 MNHNS, CDR2 SASEGT. The CDR3 has 14 amino acids. Trimming cost V 7 bases and J 6 bases; bases outside gene matches: 6. The CDR3 is CASMRDRGANEQFF. The CDR3 DNA reads as TGTGCCAGCATGAGGGACAGGGGCGCCAATGAGCAGTTCTTC.

The V and J genes are TRBV4-1 and TRBJ2-3, with 7 bases that match TRBD1. CDR3 size: 17 residues. Germline V gives CDR1 MGHRA, CDR2 YSYEKL. Trimming at V came to 0 bases and at J to 2 bases, leaving 8 bases not matched to a gene. Here the CDR3 reads CASSQDLRGNTTDTQYF. In DNA, the CDR3 is TGCGCCAGCAGCCAAGATCTCAGGGGGAATACCACAGATACGCAGTATTTT.

Written as DNA, the CDR3 is TGCGCCAGCAGCCAATCTCTGAGCTCCTACAATGAGCAGTTCTTC. Its translation is CASSQSLSSYNEQFF. The V gene is TRBV4-3, the J gene TRBJ2-1; D not certain. The V end was cut by 2 bases, the J end by 0 bases, with 8 bases between. The CDR3 has 15 amino acids. Germline CDR1 is LGHNA and CDR2 is YSLEER.